The TCR beta chain under discussion was sequenced for a study of blood T cell repertoires in COVID-19. The overall study: The origin of the acute and convalescent COVID-19 samples was the United States, Italy and Spain.

Only in-frame clones appear in the TCRdb table, and some are missing; sequencing was by immunoSEQ multiplex PCR. The repertoire holds around 130,000 clones, with around nine tenths as singletons. The CDR3 runs 13 residues. Trimming pared 9 bases from V and 4 bases from J, leaving 12 bases between. Germline CDR1 is MRHNA and CDR2 is SNTAGT. This receptor was obtained from a woman aged 50 to 65 who had recovered from COVID-19. This chain connects TRBV6-4 to TRBJ2-2, with D possibly TRBD1 on 5 matching bases. The sequenced material came from PBMCs or T cells enriched from blood (not recorded which). CDR3 residues: CARSLTVTGELFF. CDR3 sequence (DNA): TGTGCCAGATCTTTGACAGTCACCGGGGAGCTGTTTTTT.